This TCR beta chain was observed in a study of T cells in Graves' hyperthyroidism and ophthalmopathy. Overall study findings and caveats: Separating ophthalmopathy from stable hyperthyroidism was achieved by a 13 V-J model.

Inclusion characteristics of ophthalmopathy patients comprised a Clinical Activity Score of at least 3, a NOSPECS grade of at least 4, and duration under 3 months. Any patient presenting with uncontrolled infection, other autoimmune disease, pregnancy or lactation was left out. Thyroid ultrasound and orbital computed tomography, with clinical symptoms and serum thyroxine and TRAb, informed diagnoses. A remark on this clonotype: Its antigen is unknown.

The V end lost 4 bases, the J end lost 10 bases, and 22 bases lay between the germline ends. Germline CDR1 is SGDLS and CDR2 is YYNGEE. The CDR3 spans 15 residues. Amplified TCR beta CDR3 regions derived from RNA transcripts. The TCR CDR3 first-round RT-PCR relied on the HTBI primer set. One entry per CDR3 protein, called by TCRdb with MiXCR from the multiplex PCR reads. The data hold more than 500,000 distinct CDR3 sequences, with roughly 16% observed a single time. The J gene is TRBJ2-3, the V gene TRBV9; D possibly matches TRBD1 or TRBD2 (5 bases each). The source is a woman aged 30 to 39 with Graves' ophthalmopathy. Sequencing used blood. Here the CDR3 reads CASSFLPGSRGAQYF. The CDR3 DNA reads as TGTGCCAGCAGCTTCCTACCGGGCTCCCGGGGCGCGCAGTATTTT.